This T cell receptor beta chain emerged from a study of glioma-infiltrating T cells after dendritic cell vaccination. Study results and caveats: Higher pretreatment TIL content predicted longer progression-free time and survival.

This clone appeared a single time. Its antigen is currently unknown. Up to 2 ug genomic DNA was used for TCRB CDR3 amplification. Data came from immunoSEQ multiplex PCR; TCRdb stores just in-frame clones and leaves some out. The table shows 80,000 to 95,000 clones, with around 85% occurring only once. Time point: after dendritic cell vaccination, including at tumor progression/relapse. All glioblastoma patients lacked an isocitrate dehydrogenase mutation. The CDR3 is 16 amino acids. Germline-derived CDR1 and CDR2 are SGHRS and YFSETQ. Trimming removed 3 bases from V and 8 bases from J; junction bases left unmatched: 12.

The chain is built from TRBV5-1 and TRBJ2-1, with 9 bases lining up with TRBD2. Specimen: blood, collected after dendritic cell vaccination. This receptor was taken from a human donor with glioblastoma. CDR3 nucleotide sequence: TGCGCCAGCAGCTCCCAAGCGGGGGGCCCCAGTGATGAGCAGTTCTTC. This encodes CASSSQAGGPSDEQFF.